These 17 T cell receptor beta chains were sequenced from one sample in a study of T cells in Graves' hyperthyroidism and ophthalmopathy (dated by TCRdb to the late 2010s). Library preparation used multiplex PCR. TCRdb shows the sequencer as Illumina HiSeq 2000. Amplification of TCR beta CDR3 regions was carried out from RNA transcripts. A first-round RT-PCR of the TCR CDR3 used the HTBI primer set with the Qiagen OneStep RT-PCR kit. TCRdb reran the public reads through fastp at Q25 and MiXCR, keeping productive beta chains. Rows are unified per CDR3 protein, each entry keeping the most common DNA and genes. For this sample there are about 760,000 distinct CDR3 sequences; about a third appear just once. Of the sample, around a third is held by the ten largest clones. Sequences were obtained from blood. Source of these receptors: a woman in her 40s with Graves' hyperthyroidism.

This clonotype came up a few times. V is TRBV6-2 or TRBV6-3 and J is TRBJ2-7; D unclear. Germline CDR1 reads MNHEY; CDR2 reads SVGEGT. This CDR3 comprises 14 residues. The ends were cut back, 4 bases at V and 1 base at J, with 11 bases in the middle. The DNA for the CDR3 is TGTGCCAGCAGTTTCGGTCTGGGGTCCTACGAGCAGTACTTC. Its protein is CASSFGLGSYEQYF.

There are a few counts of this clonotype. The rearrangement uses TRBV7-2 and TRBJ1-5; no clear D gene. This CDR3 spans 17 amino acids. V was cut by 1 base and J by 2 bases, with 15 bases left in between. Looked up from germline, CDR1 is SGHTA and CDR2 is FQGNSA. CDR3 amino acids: CASSLGRGAQRNQPQHF. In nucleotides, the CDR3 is TGTGCCAGCAGCTTAGGGCGCGGAGCCCAGCGCAATCAGCCCCAGCATTTT. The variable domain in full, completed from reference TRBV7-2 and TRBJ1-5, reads GAGVSQSPSNKVTEKGKDVELRCDPISGHTALYWYRQSLGQGLEFLIYFQGNSAPDKSGLPSDRFSAERTGGSVSTLTIQRTQQEDSAVYLCASSLGRGAQRNQPQHFGDGTRLSIL.

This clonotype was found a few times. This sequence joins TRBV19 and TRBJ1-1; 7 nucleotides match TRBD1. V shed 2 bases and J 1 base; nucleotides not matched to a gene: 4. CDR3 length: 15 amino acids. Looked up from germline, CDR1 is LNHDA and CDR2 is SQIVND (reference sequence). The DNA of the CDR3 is TGTGCCAGTAGTATAACGACAGGGTGGAACACTGAAGCTTTCTTT. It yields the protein CASSITTGWNTEAFF.

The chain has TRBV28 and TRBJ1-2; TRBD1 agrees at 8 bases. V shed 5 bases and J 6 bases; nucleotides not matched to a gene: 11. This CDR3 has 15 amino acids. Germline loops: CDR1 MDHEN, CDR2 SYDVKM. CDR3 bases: TGTGCCAGCAGTCCACCGACAGGGGAAGGCGATGGCTACACCTTC. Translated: CASSPPTGEGDGYTF.

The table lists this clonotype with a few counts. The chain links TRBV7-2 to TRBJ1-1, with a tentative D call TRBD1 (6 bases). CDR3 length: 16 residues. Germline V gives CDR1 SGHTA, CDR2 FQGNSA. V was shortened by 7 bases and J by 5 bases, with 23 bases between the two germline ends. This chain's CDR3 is CASILVGAGQGTEAFF. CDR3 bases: TGTGCCAGCATCTTGGTGGGGGCAGGGCAAGGGACTGAAGCTTTCTTT.

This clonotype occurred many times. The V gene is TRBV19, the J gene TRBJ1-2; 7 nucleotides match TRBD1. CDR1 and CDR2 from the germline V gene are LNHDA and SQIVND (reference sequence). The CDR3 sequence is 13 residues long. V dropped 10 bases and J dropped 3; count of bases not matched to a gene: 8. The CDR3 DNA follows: TGTGCCACAAGGCAGAGGGGGCACTATGGCTACACCTTC. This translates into CATRQRGHYGYTF.

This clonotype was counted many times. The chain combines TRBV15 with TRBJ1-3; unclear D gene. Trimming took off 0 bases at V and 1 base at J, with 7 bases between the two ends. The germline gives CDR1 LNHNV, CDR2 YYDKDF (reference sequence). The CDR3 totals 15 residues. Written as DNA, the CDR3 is TGTGCCACCAGCAGAGATAGCACATCTGGAAACACCATATATTTT. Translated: CATSRDSTSGNTIYF.

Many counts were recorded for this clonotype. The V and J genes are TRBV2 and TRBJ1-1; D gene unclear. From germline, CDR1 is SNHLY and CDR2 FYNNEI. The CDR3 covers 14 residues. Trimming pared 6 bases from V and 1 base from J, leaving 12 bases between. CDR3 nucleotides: TGTGCCAGCAGCATCCGACCAGGGAACACTGAAGCTTTCTTT. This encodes CASSIRPGNTEAFF. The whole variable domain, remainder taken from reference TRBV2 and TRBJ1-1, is EPEVTQTPSHQVTQMGQEVILRCVPISNHLYFYWYRQILGQKVEFLVSFYNNEISEKSEIFDDQFSVERPDGSNFTLKIRSTKLEDSAMYFCASSIRPGNTEAFFGQGTRLTVV.

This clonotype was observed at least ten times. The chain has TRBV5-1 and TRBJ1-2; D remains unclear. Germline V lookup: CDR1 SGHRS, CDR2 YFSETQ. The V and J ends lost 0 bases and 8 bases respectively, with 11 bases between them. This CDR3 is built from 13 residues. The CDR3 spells CASSLAGIGGYTF. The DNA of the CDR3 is TGCGCCAGCAGCTTGGCGGGTATTGGCGGCTACACCTTC.

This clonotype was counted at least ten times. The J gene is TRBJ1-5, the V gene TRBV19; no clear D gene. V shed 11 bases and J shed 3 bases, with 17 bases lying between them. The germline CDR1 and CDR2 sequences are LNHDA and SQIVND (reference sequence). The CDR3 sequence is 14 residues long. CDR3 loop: CACESPGFNQPQHF. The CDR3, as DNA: TGTGCCTGTGAATCCCCAGGTTTCAATCAGCCCCAGCATTTT.

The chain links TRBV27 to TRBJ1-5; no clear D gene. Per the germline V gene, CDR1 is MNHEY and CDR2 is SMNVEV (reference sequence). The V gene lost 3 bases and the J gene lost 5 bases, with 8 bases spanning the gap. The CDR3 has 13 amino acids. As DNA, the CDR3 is TGTGCCAGCAGTTTGCGGGAAGATCAGCCCCAGCATTTT. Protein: CASSLREDQPQHF.

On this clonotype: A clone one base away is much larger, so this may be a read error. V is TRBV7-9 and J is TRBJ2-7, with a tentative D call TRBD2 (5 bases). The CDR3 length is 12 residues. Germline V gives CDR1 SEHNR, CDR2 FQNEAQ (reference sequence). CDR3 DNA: TGTGCCGGCAGCCCGAGGGAAGACGAGCAGTACTTC. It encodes CAGSPREDEQYF.

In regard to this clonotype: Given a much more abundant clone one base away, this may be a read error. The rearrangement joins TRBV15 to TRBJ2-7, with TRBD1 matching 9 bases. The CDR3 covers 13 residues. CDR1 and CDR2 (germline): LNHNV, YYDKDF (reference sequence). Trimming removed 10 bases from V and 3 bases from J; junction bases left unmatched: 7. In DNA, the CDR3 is TGTGCCAGCTCCGGGACAGGGAACTACGAGCAGTACTTC. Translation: CASSGTGNYEQYF.

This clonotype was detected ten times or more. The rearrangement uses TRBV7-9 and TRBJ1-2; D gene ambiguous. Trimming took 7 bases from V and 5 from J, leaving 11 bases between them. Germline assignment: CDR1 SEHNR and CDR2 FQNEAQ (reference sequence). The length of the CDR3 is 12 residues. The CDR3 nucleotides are TGTGCCAGCACCCAATGGAATTATGGCTACACCTTC. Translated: CASTQWNYGYTF.

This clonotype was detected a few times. The CDR3 region is CVTGHKTSGANVLTF. For the CDR3, the DNA is TGTGTGACGGGACACAAAACCTCTGGGGCCAACGTCCTGACTTTC. The V call is TRBV7-9, the J call TRBJ2-6, with D tentatively TRBD1 (6 bases). Germline V gene lookup returns CDR1 SEHNR and CDR2 FQNEAQ (reference sequence). CDR3 length equals 15 residues.

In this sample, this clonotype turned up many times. The CDR3 sequence: CASNRGNTEAFF. The CDR3 bases are TGTGCCAGCAATCGTGGAAACACTGAAGCTTTCTTT. The chain links TRBV6-5 to TRBJ1-1, with no clear D. The CDR3 sequence is 12 residues long. Trimming pared 7 bases from V and 2 bases from J, leaving 8 bases between. Germline V gene lookup returns CDR1 MNHEY and CDR2 SVGAGI.

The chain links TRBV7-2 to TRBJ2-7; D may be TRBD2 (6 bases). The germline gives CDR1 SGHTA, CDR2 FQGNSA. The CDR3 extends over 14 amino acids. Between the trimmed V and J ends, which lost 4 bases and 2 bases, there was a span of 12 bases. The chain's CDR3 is CASSYLRGTYEQYF. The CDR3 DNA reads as TGTGCCAGCAGCTACCTTCGGGGGACCTACGAGCAGTACTTC.